The clone carrying this TCR beta chain was seen once. The CDR3 is made up of 16 amino acids. Germline loops: CDR1 SGHVS, CDR2 FNYEAQ. V shed 5 bases, J shed 0 bases, and the junction held 5 bases outside the gene matches. The entry originates in a study of cytomegalovirus exposure and HLA in healthy donors. The PCR had 60 Vbeta and 13 Jbeta primers. Repertoires were generated with immunoSEQ multiplex PCR, while TCRdb's copy carries only in-frame clones and drops some. Here the sample spans approximately 250,000 clones, about three quarters being singletons. The V and J genes are TRBV7-6 and TRBJ2-5, with 11 bases aligning to TRBD2. The TCR was taken from a boy aged 5-17 years in good health and CMV-seronegative. Sequences were obtained from PBMCs. CDR3 region: CASSTRLAGYQETQYF. In DNA form, the CDR3 reads TGTGCCAGCAGCACGCGACTAGCGGGGTACCAAGAGACCCAGTACTTC.